The next 23 T cell receptor beta chains were all read from a single sample in a study of blood T cells in healthy people across ages. Using a J-beta primer mix together with a sample-barcoded 5' primer, a second PCR was run for roughly 6 to 12 cycles. TCRdb ran MiXCR on the 5' RACE reads and lists one entry per CDR3 protein. The sample holds 750,000 to 950,000 distinct CDR3 sequences, about 26% seen once. The same data also contributed to another study, on T cells of mothers and their children.

Sequenced material: blood. These receptors came from a boy between 10 and 17 years old in good health.

This clonotype was detected only a few times. V and J are TRBV12-3 or TRBV12-4 and TRBJ1-2; 7 bases are shared with TRBD1. V lost 5 bases, J lost 4 bases, and 10 bases stayed unmatched. This CDR3 spans 15 amino acids. The CDR3 spells CASSLRTGSIYGYTF. CDR3 in DNA: TGTGCCAGCAGTCTGCGGACAGGTTCGATCTATGGCTACACCTTC.

The V and J genes are TRBV7-9 and TRBJ2-4; D might be TRBD1 (5 bases). CDR3 length: 17 residues. From germline, CDR1 is SEHNR and CDR2 FQNEAQ (reference sequence). V lost 1 base and J lost 0, with 13 bases in between. CDR3 DNA sequence: TGTGCCAGCAGCTTAGGTGACAGTCGAATAGCCAAAAACATTCAGTACTTC. Translation: CASSLGDSRIAKNIQYF.

This clonotype appeared a few times. V usage is TRBV20-1 and J usage is TRBJ1-2; D gene ambiguous. CDR1 and CDR2 (germline): DFQATT, SNEGSKA (reference sequence). Trimming left V 1 base short and J 8 bases short, with 14 bases between. The CDR3 consists of 13 residues. The CDR3 sequence is CSARGAGSKGYTF. In DNA, the CDR3 is TGCAGTGCTAGAGGCGCGGGATCTAAAGGCTACACCTTC.

The chain has TRBV18 and TRBJ2-7; D is perhaps TRBD1 or TRBD2 (5 bases each). The CDR3 has 15 residues. In germline, CDR1 is KGHSH, CDR2 LQKENI. Trimming stripped 3 bases from V and 2 bases from J, with 14 bases between. As DNA, the CDR3 is TGTGCCAGCTCACCTGGGACCGGAATCACCTACGAGCAGTACTTC. Translated, it gives CASSPGTGITYEQYF.

In its sample, this clonotype was seen a few times. The chain is built from TRBV2 and TRBJ2-5, with TRBD2 matching over 8 bases. The assigned J gene may be wrong: the sequence end matches TRBJ2-1 better. The CDR3 length is 14 residues. Germline V gives CDR1 SNHLY, CDR2 FYNNEI. CDR3 nucleotide sequence: TGTGCCTCACTACGGGGGGGCTGGGCCAATGAGCAGTTCTTC. It translates to CASLRGGWANEQFF.

In this sample, this clonotype turned up many times. The genes are TRBV12-3 or TRBV12-4 and TRBJ2-5; possibly TRBD1 for D (5 bases). The DNA end is a closer match to TRBJ2-7, so the J assignment may be wrong. This CDR3 is 13 amino acids long. Here the CDR3 reads CASSSETGYEQYF. The CDR3 DNA sequence: TGTGCCAGCTCATCCGAAACAGGTTACGAGCAGTACTTC.

This clonotype was seen only a few times. This chain links TRBV28 with TRBJ2-7; 7 bases match TRBD2. V lost 7 bases to trimming and J lost 2 bases; unmatched junction nucleotides: 2. Germline values: CDR1 MDHEN, CDR2 SYDVKM. CDR3 size: 12 residues. This CDR3 is CASTRGAYEQYF. In DNA, the CDR3 is TGTGCCAGCACCCGGGGGGCCTACGAGCAGTACTTC.

This clonotype appeared a few times. This sequence joins TRBV6-1 and TRBJ2-5; 11 nucleotides match TRBD2. The assigned J gene may be wrong: the sequence end matches TRBJ2-7 better. The CDR3 extends over 14 amino acids. Germline V lookup: CDR1 MNHNS, CDR2 SASEGT. The CDR3 DNA reads TGTGCCAGCAGAGAGGGACTAGCGGCGTACGAGCAGTACTTC. Translation: CASREGLAAYEQYF.

This clonotype has more than one count but fewer than ten. V is TRBV29-1 and J is TRBJ2-7, with 8 bases matching TRBD1. Germline V lookup: CDR1 SQVTM, CDR2 ANQGSEA. V lost 7 bases and J lost 2; bases outside the gene matches: 7. The CDR3 is 13 amino acids. Here the CDR3 DNA reads TGCAGCGCCCGTGACAGGGGCCCCTACGAGCAGTACTTC. Translation gives CSARDRGPYEQYF.

This clonotype was picked up a small number of times. The chain is built from TRBV29-1 and TRBJ1-1, with D unresolved. The CDR3 runs 11 residues. V was clipped by 8 bases and J by 5 bases, with 12 bases between them. CDR1 is SQVTM and CDR2 is ANQGSEA in the germline V gene. CDR3 sequence (DNA): TGCAGCTCTGACGTAGGGACTGAAGCTTTCTTT. It encodes CSSDVGTEAFF.

This sequence joins TRBV4-1 and TRBJ2-5; D unresolved. V shed 0 bases and J shed 2 bases, with 13 bases lying between them. The CDR3 is 16 residues long. The germline gives CDR1 MGHRA, CDR2 YSYEKL. The CDR3, as DNA: TGCGCCAGCAGCCAAGATCGTGGGTATCGGCAAGAGACCCAGTACTTC. Amino acids: CASSQDRGYRQETQYF.

This chain uses TRBV20-1 with TRBJ2-1; 7 positions match TRBD1. With 0 bases clipped from V and 10 bases from J, the junction kept 9 bases outside the gene matches. The CDR3 sequence is 14 residues long. Germline V gene lookup returns CDR1 DFQATT and CDR2 SNEGSKA (reference sequence). The CDR3 loop reads CSARDFEDRREQFF. CDR3 coding DNA: TGCAGTGCTAGAGATTTCGAGGACAGGAGAGAGCAGTTCTTC.

The chain links TRBV28 to TRBJ2-3; tentative D call: TRBD2 (6 bases). There are 17 residues in the CDR3. In germline, CDR1 is MDHEN, CDR2 SYDVKM. With 5 bases removed from V and 4 bases from J, the gap between germline ends came to 22 bases. The CDR3 loop reads CASSPLGLRDWPDTQYF. The CDR3 coding sequence is TGTGCCAGCAGTCCCCTAGGTCTCCGGGACTGGCCAGATACGCAGTATTTT.

The chain employs TRBV6-6 and TRBJ1-6; D gene uncertain. Germline V gives CDR1 MNHNY, CDR2 SVGAGI (reference sequence). Trimming took 6 bases from V and 7 from J, leaving 4 bases between them. This CDR3 is built from 11 residues. CDR3 in amino acids: CASSYNSPLHF. The CDR3, as DNA: TGTGCCAGCAGCTACAATTCACCCCTCCACTTT.

The rearrangement joins TRBV9 to TRBJ1-6, with 8 bases fitting TRBD1. The CDR3 extends over 14 amino acids. Unmatched junction bases numbered 5, after V lost 2 bases and J lost 10 bases. Per the germline V gene, CDR1 is SGDLS and CDR2 is YYNGEE. The CDR3 reads CASSVDRGDSPLHF. The CDR3 coding sequence is TGTGCCAGCAGCGTCGACAGGGGAGACTCACCCCTCCACTTT. Based on the CDR3 plus reference TRBV9 and TRBJ1-6, the full variable domain is DSGVTQTPKHLITATGQRVTLRCSPRSGDLSVYWYQQSLDQGLQFLIQYYNGEERAKGNILERFSAQQFPDLHSELNLSSLELGDSALYFCASSVDRGDSPLHFGNGTRLTVT.

Details on this clonotype: A much larger clone differs by one base, so this may be a read error. This chain connects TRBV5-5 to TRBJ2-5; a weak D match, TRBD2 (7 bases). Per the germline V gene, CDR1 is SGHKS and CDR2 is YYEKEE (reference sequence). This CDR3 spans 16 amino acids. CDR3 region: CVSSFMTGGLQETQYF. DNA of the CDR3: TGTGTCAGCAGCTTTATGACGGGGGGCCTCCAAGAGACCCAGTACTTC.

The chain couples TRBV12-3 or TRBV12-4 to TRBJ1-6; 7 bases match TRBD1. This CDR3 region has 14 residues. V shed 6 bases and J 7 bases; nucleotides not matched to a gene: 6. In DNA form, the CDR3 reads TGTGCCAGCAGCGACGACAGGGAGAATTCACCCCTCCACTTT. Protein: CASSDDRENSPLHF.

The rearrangement uses TRBV5-1 and TRBJ1-4, with TRBD1 as a possible D gene (6 bases). Trimming stripped 2 bases from V and 12 bases from J, with 17 bases between. The CDR3 runs 14 residues. The V gene's germline CDR1 is SGHRS and CDR2 YFSETQ. CDR3 sequence: CASSFGAGVEELFF. The CDR3 DNA reads as TGCGCCAGCAGCTTCGGGGCAGGGGTCGAGGAACTGTTTTTT. Supplemented by reference TRBV5-1 and TRBJ1-4, the full variable domain reads KAGVTQTPRYLIKTRGQQVTLSCSPISGHRSVSWYQQTPGQGLQFLFEYFSETQRNKGNFPGRFSGRQFSNSRSEMNVSTLELGDSALYLCASSFGAGVEELFFGSGTQLSVL.

The V and J genes are TRBV5-6 and TRBJ1-2; 7 nucleotides agree with TRBD1. Trimming removed 4 bases from V and 3 bases from J; junction bases left unmatched: 6. Germline CDR1 SGHDT, CDR2 YYEEEE. The CDR3 has 14 amino acids. The CDR3 sequence: CASSAGQNYYGYTF. The DNA of the CDR3 is TGTGCCAGCAGCGCGGGACAGAACTACTATGGCTACACCTTC.

The chain couples TRBV7-7 to TRBJ2-7; no firm D call. From germline, CDR1 is SSHAT and CDR2 FNYEAQ (reference sequence). This CDR3 contains 15 residues. Between the trimmed V and J ends, which lost 4 bases and 5 bases, there was a span of 18 bases. The CDR3 DNA follows: TGTGCCAGCAGCTCCCAACCCTGGCCAACTGACGAGCAGTACTTC. Translation gives CASSSQPWPTDEQYF.

This clonotype has only one observation. V and J are TRBV20-1 and TRBJ2-7, with D perhaps TRBD1 (5 bases). The assigned J gene may be wrong: the sequence end matches TRBJ2-5 better. The CDR3 contains 13 residues. Germline-derived CDR1 and CDR2 are DFQATT and SNEGSKA (reference sequence). CDR3 sequence reads: CSARGRDQETQYF. The DNA for the CDR3 is TGCAGTGCTAGGGGCAGGGACCAAGAGACCCAGTACTTC.

This clonotype was counted between two and nine times. The chain couples TRBV5-5 to TRBJ2-5; TRBD2 matches at 7 bases. With V trimmed by 1 base and J by 4 bases, 7 bases remained unmatched. The CDR3 loop spans 15 amino acids. Germline V gives CDR1 SGHKS, CDR2 YYEKEE (reference sequence). Here the CDR3 reads CASSLSGDLGETQYF. The CDR3 DNA reads as TGTGCCAGCAGCTTGAGCGGGGATTTAGGAGAGACCCAGTACTTC.

This clonotype is a singleton in its sample. The rearrangement uses TRBV3-1 and TRBJ1-4; D gene uncertain. The CDR3 contains 14 residues. Germline CDR1 reads LGHDT; CDR2 reads YNNKEL (reference sequence). V was trimmed by 6 bases and J by 9 bases, leaving 17 bases between them. The CDR3 DNA reads as TGTGCCAGCAGTCAGGAAGGGTTTATGAAAAAACTGTTTTTT. Residues: CASSQEGFMKKLFF.